The clone carrying this TCR beta chain has ten or more counts. The record originates from a study of T cells in Graves' hyperthyroidism and ophthalmopathy. V lost 1 base to trimming and J lost 6 bases, with 4 bases between them. The CDR3 spans 11 residues. Per the germline V gene, CDR1 is GTSNPN and CDR2 is SVGIG (reference sequence). The investigators amplified TCR beta CDR3 regions from RNA transcripts. An initial round of RT-PCR targeting the TCR CDR3 relied on the HTBI primer set. MiXCR, run by TCRdb on the multiplex PCR reads, gives a single entry per CDR3 protein. The data hold about 130,000 distinct CDR3 sequences, with more than 20% observed a single time.

The sample comprised blood. The source of this sequence is a woman between 50 and 59 years old with Graves' hyperthyroidism that later progressed to Graves' ophthalmopathy. J is TRBJ2-1 and V is TRBV30; D not resolved. The CDR3 DNA follows: TGTGCCTGGAGTGGTCCCAATGAGCAGTTCTTC. Amino acids: CAWSGPNEQFF. The variable domain in full, with the rest retrieved from reference TRBV30 and TRBJ2-1, is SQTIHQWPATLVQPVGSPLSLECTVEGTSNPNLYWYRQAAGRGLQLLFYSVGIGQISSEVPQNLSASRPQDRQFILSSKKLLLSDSGFYLCAWSGPNEQFFGPGTRLTVL.